This TCR beta chain came from a study of cytomegalovirus exposure and HLA in healthy donors. This PCR relied on a set of 60 Vbeta primers and 13 Jbeta primers. Assay: immunoSEQ multiplex PCR; the TCRdb copy retains only in-frame clones and omits some. The specimen's table records about 130,000 clones. Study results and limitations: Based on reports, TCR beta sequences accurately predicted HLA-A and HLA-B alleles for most subjects.

Notes on this clone: The antigen is unknown.

The CDR3 length is 14 residues. Per germline, CDR1 MDHEN and CDR2 SYDVKM. The V end lost 4 bases, the J end lost 12 bases, and 19 bases lay between the germline ends. The sequenced sample consisted of PBMCs. The chain recombines TRBV28 with TRBJ1-5; D perhaps matches TRBD1 (6 bases). This receptor was taken from a man in his late teens or twenties in good health and CMV-seronegative. The CDR3 protein is CASSSPAWDIGQHF. Written as DNA, the CDR3 is TGTGCCAGCAGTTCCCCCGCCTGGGACATAGGCCAGCATTTT.